This T cell receptor (beta chain) was retrieved from a study of T-cell reconstitution after alpha-beta-depleted transplantation in children. Unique molecular identifiers were used to barcode this TCRbeta library. TCRdb reprocessed the PCR reads with MiXCR, giving one entry per CDR3 protein. The sample lists approximately 490,000 distinct CDR3 sequences, around 12% occurring once. The junction had 8 bases not matched to a gene; V was cut back by 3 bases and J by 3 bases. CDR3 length: 17 residues. CDR1 is LGHNA and CDR2 is YNFKEQ in the germline V gene. The source was PBMCs from the stem cell graft donor, collected from the stem cell graft. This chain links TRBV4-2 with TRBJ2-2; 9 positions match TRBD1. The TCR comes from a human donor who donated a stem cell graft to a child with combined immunodeficiency. CDR3 region: CASSQWLDRGDTGELFF. The CDR3 coding sequence is TGTGCCAGCAGCCAGTGGCTGGACAGGGGAGACACCGGGGAGCTGTTTTTT.